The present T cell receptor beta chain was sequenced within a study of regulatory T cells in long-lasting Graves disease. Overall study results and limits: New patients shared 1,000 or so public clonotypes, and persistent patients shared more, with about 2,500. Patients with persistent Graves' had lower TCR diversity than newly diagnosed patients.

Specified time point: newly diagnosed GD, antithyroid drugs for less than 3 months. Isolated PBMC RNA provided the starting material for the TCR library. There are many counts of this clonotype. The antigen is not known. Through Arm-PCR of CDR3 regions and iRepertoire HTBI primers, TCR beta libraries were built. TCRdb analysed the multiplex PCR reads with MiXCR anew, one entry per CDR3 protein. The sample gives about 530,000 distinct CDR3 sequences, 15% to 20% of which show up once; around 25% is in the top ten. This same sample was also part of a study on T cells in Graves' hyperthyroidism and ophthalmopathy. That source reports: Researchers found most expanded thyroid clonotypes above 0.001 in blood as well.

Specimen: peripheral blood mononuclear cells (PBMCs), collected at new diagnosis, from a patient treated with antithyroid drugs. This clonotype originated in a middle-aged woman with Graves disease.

CDR3 protein: CAWSRDSPLHF. The CDR3 coding sequence is TGTGCCTGGAGTCGGGACTCACCCCTCCACTTT. V and J are TRBV30 and TRBJ1-6; D possibly corresponds to TRBD1 (5 bases). The germline gives CDR1 GTSNPN, CDR2 SVGIG (reference sequence). V was cut by 2 bases and J by 10 bases, with 6 bases left in between. The CDR3 length is 11 residues.